What follows describes a single T cell receptor (beta chain). Its antigen remains unidentified. Clones were sequenced by immunoSEQ multiplex PCR, and TCRdb holds only the in-frame ones, with some missing. Of roughly 70,000 clones in the sample, roughly 93% were seen once. This sample was taken from a study of siplizumab effects on memory and regulatory T cells. Trimming at V came to 8 bases and at J to 2 bases, leaving 5 bases not matched to a gene. This CDR3 contains 14 residues. Germline V gene sequence: CDR1 SNHLY, CDR2 FYNNEI. Overall study results and limits: Assignment of a naive or memory phenotype failed for roughly 75-95% of the proliferating CD4+ or CD8+ clones. Apparently key alloresponse contributors, naive T cells also seemed more diverse than memory cells. The mapping of alloreactive clones to unstimulated subsets covered only a minor fraction of them.

What was sequenced was CD8+ T cells sorted from blood. This sequence originates from a human donor in good health. The chain joins TRBV2 to TRBJ2-1; 8 bases are shared with TRBD2. The CDR3 loop reads CASLSGETYNEQFF. The CDR3 nucleotides are TGTGCCAGCCTTAGCGGGGAAACCTACAATGAGCAGTTCTTC. Variable domain in full (rest from reference TRBV2 and TRBJ2-1): EPEVTQTPSHQVTQMGQEVILRCVPISNHLYFYWYRQILGQKVEFLVSFYNNEISEKSEIFDDQFSVERPDGSNFTLKIRSTKLEDSAMYFCASLSGETYNEQFFGPGTRLTVL.